This T cell receptor (beta chain) was found in a study of blood T cells in healthy people across ages. There are 11 residues in the CDR3. Per germline, CDR1 SNHLY and CDR2 FYNNEI. The V and J ends lost 2 bases and 7 bases respectively, with 4 bases between them. The authors ran a second PCR of 7 to 11 cycles using a sample-barcoded 5' primer and a J-beta primer mix. TCRdb passed the 5' RACE reads through MiXCR, listing each CDR3 protein once. The sample has roughly 800,000 distinct CDR3 sequences; roughly 50% are singletons. Each individual donor underwent a draw of approximately 10 milliliters of peripheral blood. They isolated at least 6 million PBMCs from each sample.

The TCR comes from an older man in good health. The rearrangement links TRBV2 to TRBJ2-3; D unclear. Sequenced material: blood. The CDR3 DNA reads TGTGCCAGCAGTGAACTATATACGCAGTATTTT. It yields the protein CASSELYTQYF.